The rows below give T cell receptor beta chains drawn from one sample of a study of blood T cell repertoires in COVID-19. Here immunoSEQ multiplex PCR was the method, and the copy in TCRdb shows in-frame clones only, minus some. The table includes over 100,000 clones, around 89% detected once. Sequencing input: peripheral blood. The receptors stem from a man aged 55 to 70 with COVID-19, enrolled during active disease. Each CDR3 is given with its conserved first and last residue. A D gene is named only where the DNA matches it firmly. Clone size, where shown, is once, few, many, or a class for clones that have expanded.

V: TRBV5-1; size: NA; D: TRBD1; J: TRBJ1-4; DNA: TGCGCCAGCAGCTCACCCGGGACAGCTAATGAAAAACTGTTTTTT; CDR3: CASSSPGTANEKLFF
V: TRBV5-8; size: NA; D: NA; J: TRBJ2-6; DNA: TGTGCCAGCAGCCCCCGTGGACAGGGGGCCAACGTCCTGACTTTC; CDR3: CASSPRGQGANVLTF
V: TRBV12-3/TRBV12-4; size: NA; D: TRBD2; J: TRBJ2-1; DNA: TGTGCCAGCAGCACCACTAGCGGGGGTGAGCAGTTCTTC; CDR3: CASSTTSGGEQFF
V: TRBV6-2/TRBV6-3; size: NA; D: NA; J: TRBJ2-7; DNA: TGTGCCAGCAGTTACTTCGGGTTCGAGCAGTACTTC; CDR3: CASSYFGFEQYF
V: TRBV11-2; size: NA; D: NA; J: TRBJ2-3; DNA: TGTGCCAGCAGCTTAGATCAGGATACGCAGTATTTT; CDR3: CASSLDQDTQYF
V: TRBV5-1; size: NA; D: TRBD1; J: TRBJ2-6; DNA: TGCGCCAGCAGCTCGGAGGCAGGACAGGGGGCCTCTGGGGCCAACGTCCTGACTTTC; CDR3: CASSSEAGQGASGANVLTF
V: TRBV7-2; size: once; D: TRBD1; J: TRBJ1-4; DNA: TGTGCCAGCAGCTTAGGGACAGGGGGTGAAAAACTGTTTTTT; CDR3: CASSLGTGGEKLFF
V: TRBV5-6; size: NA; D: NA; J: TRBJ2-2; DNA: TGTGCCAGCAGGGCCTTTGAGCGGCGCGCGAACACCGGGGAGCTGTTTTTT; CDR3: CASRAFERRANTGELFF
V: TRBV5-6; size: NA; D: TRBD1; J: TRBJ1-1; DNA: TGTGCCAGCAGCTGGGACAGGCTTTTGAACACTGAAGCTTTCTTT; CDR3: CASSWDRLLNTEAFF
V: TRBV5-4; size: NA; D: NA; J: TRBJ1-1; DNA: TGTGCCAGCGGTAACAGGAGGGACACTGAAGCTTTCTTT; CDR3: CASGNRRDTEAFF
V: TRBV7-8; size: NA; D: TRBD2; J: TRBJ2-3; DNA: TGTGCCAGCAGCTTAGTCCGGTCGGGGGGAGGTACAGATACGCAGTATTTT; CDR3: CASSLVRSGGGTDTQYF
V: TRBV19; size: few; D: TRBD1; J: TRBJ1-5; DNA: TGTGCCAGTAGTACGACAGGGGGCAGCCAGCCCCAGCATTTT; CDR3: CASSTTGGSQPQHF
V: TRBV7-9; size: few; D: NA; J: TRBJ2-7; DNA: TGTGCCAGCAGCCCAGGAGGAGGGACCTACGAGCAGTACTTC; CDR3: CASSPGGGTYEQYF
V: TRBV30; size: NA; D: TRBD2; J: TRBJ2-3; DNA: TGTGCCTCCCAGCAGGGCGGGGGGCCCTTCACAGATACGCAGTATTTT; CDR3: CASQQGGGPFTDTQYF
V: TRBV27; size: NA; D: NA; J: TRBJ1-2; DNA: TGTGCCAGCAGTTTATCGGGGGCAGGGGACCGAAACTATGGCTACACCTTC; CDR3: CASSLSGAGDRNYGYTF
V: TRBV11-2; size: NA; D: NA; J: TRBJ2-5; DNA: TGTGCCAGCAGCCCCCGATCGGACACCGAACTAGAGACCCAGTACTTC; CDR3: CASSPRSDTELETQYF
V: TRBV29-1; size: once; D: TRBD1; J: TRBJ2-3; DNA: TGCAGCGCCACCTCACGTAGGGGACAGGGGTACGCAGATACGCAGTATTTT; CDR3: CSATSRRGQGYADTQYF
V: TRBV10-3; size: NA; D: TRBD1; J: TRBJ1-5; DNA: TGTGCCAGCCGACCGGGACAGGGGGCTCAGCCCCAGCATTTT; CDR3: CASRPGQGAQPQHF
V: TRBV9; size: NA; D: TRBD1; J: TRBJ2-1; DNA: TGTGCCAGCAGCGTAGGACAGGGGGCCTACAATGAGCAGTTCTTC; CDR3: CASSVGQGAYNEQFF
V: TRBV18; size: NA; D: TRBD1; J: TRBJ2-5; DNA: TGTGCCAGCTCACCCCGACAGGGGATGGGAGAGACCCAGTACTTC; CDR3: CASSPRQGMGETQYF
V: TRBV7-3; size: NA; D: TRBD1; J: TRBJ2-2; DNA: TGTGCCAGCAGCCAGGGGGCGGGGAACACCGGGGAGCTGTTTTTT; CDR3: CASSQGAGNTGELFF
V: TRBV9; size: NA; D: TRBD2; J: TRBJ2-2; DNA: TGTGCCAGCAACCCTAGCGGGGGGGCCTTCACCGGGGAGCTGTTTTTT; CDR3: CASNPSGGAFTGELFF
V: TRBV4-2; size: NA; D: NA; J: TRBJ1-1; DNA: TGTGCCAGCAGCCAAGATATGCGCACTGAAGCTTTCTTT; CDR3: CASSQDMRTEAFF
V: TRBV7-9; size: once; D: TRBD1; J: TRBJ2-2; DNA: TGTGCCAGCAGCTTAGCGCTCGGACAGGGGGCGAATGGAGCCGGGGAGCTGTTTTTT; CDR3: CASSLALGQGANGAGELFF
V: TRBV7-7; size: NA; D: NA; J: TRBJ2-2; DNA: TGTGCTAGCGGCAGACAGAACACCGGGGAGCTGTTTTTT; CDR3: CASGRQNTGELFF
V: TRBV7-2; size: NA; D: NA; J: TRBJ2-7; DNA: TGTGCCAGCAGCTTGGGGGGGACACCGACGGGTCTCGAGCAGTACTTC; CDR3: CASSLGGTPTGLEQYF
V: TRBV30; size: NA; D: TRBD1; J: TRBJ1-5; DNA: TGTGCCTGGAGCGGCGACAGGGATCAGCCCCAGCATTTT; CDR3: CAWSGDRDQPQHF
V: TRBV7-8; size: NA; D: TRBD1; J: TRBJ2-5; DNA: TGTGCCAGCAGCTCGAGACAGGGCAGCTACCAAGAGACCCAGTACTTC; CDR3: CASSSRQGSYQETQYF
V: TRBV23-1; size: NA; D: TRBD1; J: TRBJ1-2; DNA: TGCGCCAGCAGACGGACAGGGTGGTTTCGCTACACCTTC; CDR3: CASRRTGWFRYTF
V: TRBV29-1; size: NA; D: TRBD1; J: TRBJ1-5; DNA: TGCAGCGTGGGGACAGGGGATCAGCCCCAGCATTTT; CDR3: CSVGTGDQPQHF
V: TRBV5-6; size: NA; D: TRBD1; J: TRBJ1-5; DNA: TGTGCCAGCAGTTCGGGACAGGGCAATAGCAATCAGCCCCAGCATTTT; CDR3: CASSSGQGNSNQPQHF